Each of the 8 T cell receptor beta chains below was sequenced from the same sample in a study of blood T cell repertoires in COVID-19. This table comes from immunoSEQ multiplex PCR, and its TCRdb copy is limited to in-frame clones, with some not included. The sample records about 190,000 clones, about 80% being singletons. Material for sequencing was peripheral blood. All receptors derive from a woman aged 55 to 70 with COVID-19, enrolled during active disease.

This chain uses TRBV6-6 with TRBJ1-2; 10 bases map to TRBD1. This CDR3 region has 15 residues. Germline V gene data show CDR1 as MNHNY and CDR2 as SVGAGI (reference sequence). The J segment lost 4 bases and the V segment lost 6 bases, leaving 8 bases of the junction unmatched. The CDR3 here is CASSRQGAGVYGYTF. CDR3 bases: TGTGCCAGCAGCCGACAGGGGGCGGGGGTCTATGGCTACACCTTC.

The V and J genes are TRBV6-5 and TRBJ1-1; weak D call: TRBD1 (5 bases). The CDR3 has 14 amino acids. Trimming removed 2 bases at V and 1 base at J, with 8 bases between. Germline-derived CDR1 and CDR2 are MNHEY and SVGAGI. The DNA for the CDR3 is TGTGCCAGCAGTTACCATCAGGGGAACACTGAAGCTTTCTTT. Protein product: CASSYHQGNTEAFF.

The chain couples TRBV30 to TRBJ2-3, with 12 bases aligning to TRBD2. The V gene end was trimmed by 2 bases and the J gene end by 0 bases; junction bases not matched to a gene: 3. Per the germline V gene, CDR1 is GTSNPN and CDR2 is SVGIG (reference sequence). The CDR3 is 16 residues long. The CDR3: CAWSILAGGSTDTQYF. The CDR3, as DNA: TGTGCCTGGAGTATACTAGCGGGAGGTAGCACAGATACGCAGTATTTT.

The gene calls are TRBV5-8 and TRBJ2-5; 14 bases match TRBD2. Germline values: CDR1 SGHTS, CDR2 YDEGEE. Losses at the gene ends were 2 bases for V and 5 bases for J; bases not matched to a gene: 11. CDR3 length: 18 residues. The CDR3: CASSFGLAGGPRPETQYF. The CDR3 DNA reads as TGTGCCAGCAGCTTTGGACTAGCGGGGGGCCCACGTCCGGAGACCCAGTACTTC.

This chain links TRBV11-2 with TRBJ2-1; 10 nucleotides match TRBD2. With 6 bases clipped from V and 4 bases from J, the junction kept 15 bases outside the gene matches. Germline values: CDR1 SGHAT, CDR2 FQNNGV. The CDR3 consists of 18 residues. The CDR3 DNA is TGTGCCAGCAGGAAGGAACTAGCGGGGCCCCTCGAGTACAATGAGCAGTTCTTC. Translation: CASRKELAGPLEYNEQFF.

The V gene is TRBV30, the J gene TRBJ2-7, with a weak D call TRBD2 (6 bases). Trimming left V 4 bases short and J 2 bases short, with 15 bases between. The CDR3 runs 14 residues. In germline, CDR1 is GTSNPN, CDR2 SVGIG (reference sequence). CDR3 in amino acids: CAWILPGGTYEQYV. The CDR3 coding sequence is TGTGCCTGGATTCTCCCCGGGGGAACCTACGAGCAGTACGTC.

This clone was counted a single time. This chain joins TRBV5-1 and TRBJ1-1; maybe TRBD1 (6 bases). Trimming pared 0 bases from V and 1 base from J, leaving 10 bases between. Germline CDR1 is SGHRS and CDR2 is YFSETQ. The CDR3 spans 15 residues. CDR3 coding DNA: TGCGCCAGCAGCTTGGATGGGGGCCAGAACACTGAAGCTTTCTTT. Translating gives CASSLDGGQNTEAFF.

This sequence joins TRBV5-1 and TRBJ1-2; D may be TRBD1 (5 bases). V lost 0 bases to trimming and J lost 8 bases, with 17 bases between them. Germline assignment: CDR1 SGHRS and CDR2 YFSETQ. The CDR3 contains 15 residues. CDR3 bases: TGCGCCAGCAGCTTGGAGTGGGGGATAGCGGGCGGCTACACCTTC. Its protein is CASSLEWGIAGGYTF.